The 22 T cell receptor beta chains given below trace back to one sample, sequenced in a study of blood T cell repertoires in COVID-19. TCRdb's copy holds only in-frame clones and misses some; the assay was immunoSEQ multiplex PCR. The sample contains fewer than 350,000 clones, approximately 85% of which appear only once. The sequenced sample consisted of peripheral blood. These receptors were collected from a human donor in a cohort sampled during active COVID-19.

This clone has more than one count but fewer than ten. The V and J genes are TRBV18 and TRBJ1-1; the D gene is possibly TRBD1 (5 bases). CDR3 length: 13 residues. V shed 4 bases and J shed 1 base, with 7 bases lying between them. The germline CDR1 and CDR2 sequences are KGHSH and LQKENI. The CDR3 region is CASSLDRNTEAFF. The DNA for the CDR3 is TGTGCCAGCTCACTTGACAGGAACACTGAAGCTTTCTTT.

The rearrangement links TRBV5-1 to TRBJ1-4; 7 bases map to TRBD1. The V gene's germline CDR1 is SGHRS and CDR2 YFSETQ. This CDR3 contains 16 residues. With 3 bases clipped from V and 0 bases from J, the junction kept 5 bases outside the gene matches. The CDR3 DNA reads as TGCGCCAGCAGCTGGGGGACAGACACAACTAATGAAAAACTGTTTTTT. It translates to CASSWGTDTTNEKLFF.

This sequence joins TRBV4-1 and TRBJ2-7; 7 nucleotides agree with TRBD2. The ends lost 0 bases at V and 2 bases at J; junction bases unmatched: 7. The CDR3 is 16 residues long. Looked up from germline, CDR1 is MGHRA and CDR2 is YSYEKL. The CDR3 nucleotides read TGCGCCAGCAGCCAAGATCGGGGGGATAGGACCTACGAGCAGTACTTC. This gives the protein CASSQDRGDRTYEQYF.

The V call is TRBV6-2 or TRBV6-3, the J call TRBJ2-2, with D unresolved. The CDR3 length is 16 residues. The germline CDR1 and CDR2 sequences are MNHEY and SVGEGT. V lost 4 bases, J lost 6 bases, and 18 bases lay in between. For the CDR3, the DNA is TGTGCCAGCAGTTCCACCCTTGGTCTATTACCCGGGGAGCTGTTTTTT. Protein sequence: CASSSTLGLLPGELFF.

The chain uses TRBV19 and TRBJ1-5, with D unresolved. CDR3 size: 14 residues. Germline V gene sequence: CDR1 LNHDA, CDR2 SQIVND (reference sequence). The ends were cut back, 6 bases at V and 0 bases at J, with 9 bases in the middle. The CDR3 DNA follows: TGTGCCAGTAGCGGAGAGTATAGCAATCAGCCCCAGCATTTT. This translates into CASSGEYSNQPQHF.

V usage is TRBV7-3 and J usage is TRBJ2-1; 9 bases fit TRBD2. Germline-derived CDR1 and CDR2 are SGHTA and FQGTGA. This CDR3 has 14 residues. V shed 5 bases, J shed 4 bases, and the junction held 3 bases outside the gene matches. The CDR3 region is CASSQGLAYNEQFF. The CDR3 region has the DNA TGTGCCAGCAGCCAGGGACTAGCATACAATGAGCAGTTCTTC.

The chain uses TRBV6-6 and TRBJ2-6; the D is unclear. CDR1 and CDR2 from the germline V gene are MNHNY and SVGAGI (reference sequence). Trimming took off 0 bases at V and 7 bases at J, with 4 bases between the two ends. The CDR3 spans 13 residues. The chain's CDR3 is CASSYSSANVLTF. The CDR3 bases are TGTGCCAGCAGTTACTCTAGTGCCAACGTCCTGACTTTC.

This clone appeared a few times. The CDR3 here is CASGLVGPRTGWNSPLHF. The CDR3 nucleotides are TGTGCTAGTGGTTTGGTAGGGCCCAGGACAGGCTGGAATTCACCCCTCCACTTT. The gene calls are TRBV12-5 and TRBJ1-6, with 7 bases aligning to TRBD1. This CDR3 has 18 amino acids. CDR1 and CDR2 (germline): LGHNT, FRNRAP. Losses at the gene ends were 0 bases for V and 7 bases for J; bases not matched to a gene: 12.

In DNA, the CDR3 is TGTGCCAGCAGTGAAAGTTCCTCGGTAGTCAAGGGAGAAGGCTACACCTTC. Residues: CASSESSSVVKGEGYTF. V is TRBV2 and J is TRBJ1-2; D ambiguous. Trimming took 2 bases from V and 8 from J, leaving 24 bases between them. The CDR3 length is 17 residues. Germline lookup yields CDR1 SNHLY and CDR2 FYNNEI.

The genes are TRBV18 and TRBJ1-1; 10 bases match TRBD1. Germline CDR1 is KGHSH and CDR2 is LQKENI. The CDR3 consists of 20 residues. The J segment lost 3 bases and the V segment lost 6 bases, leaving 22 bases of the junction unmatched. The CDR3, as DNA: TGTGCCAGCTCGATGCAGTCAAGTCGGGACAGGGGTTTTGGGCACACTGAAGCTTTCTTT. Amino acids: CASSMQSSRDRGFGHTEAFF.

V is TRBV7-9 and J is TRBJ1-2; D not resolved. The V and J ends lost 5 bases and 3 bases respectively, with 10 bases between them. Germline V CDR1 and CDR2: SEHNR, FQNEAQ (reference sequence). This CDR3 has 13 amino acids. This chain's CDR3 is CASSTWGDYGYTF. The CDR3 DNA reads TGTGCCAGCAGCACTTGGGGAGACTATGGCTACACCTTC.

This chain connects TRBV5-1 to TRBJ2-7; 10 bases align to TRBD2. In germline, CDR1 is SGHRS, CDR2 YFSETQ. The CDR3 runs to 15 residues. V shed 4 bases and J 4 bases; nucleotides not matched to a gene: 8. The DNA for the CDR3 is TGCGCCAGCAGCGCCAGGGAGCGGGAGGGGTACGAGCAGTACTTC. It specifies CASSAREREGYEQYF.

The rearrangement links TRBV19 to TRBJ1-1; 7 nucleotides agree with TRBD1. Trimming removed 5 bases from V and 0 bases from J; junction bases left unmatched: 12. CDR3 length equals 17 residues. Germline CDR1 LNHDA, CDR2 SQIVND (reference sequence). The CDR3 region is CASSPPTGRFMNTEAFF. DNA of the CDR3: TGTGCCAGTAGTCCCCCGACAGGGAGGTTCATGAACACTGAAGCTTTCTTT.

The chain uses TRBV10-2 and TRBJ2-1; D remains ambiguous. The CDR3 covers 11 residues. Germline values: CDR1 WSHSY, CDR2 SAAADI. The V gene lost 7 bases and the J gene lost 5 bases, with 6 bases spanning the gap. DNA for the CDR3: TGCGCCAGCAAATTTAACAATGAGCAGTTCTTC. Translated, it gives CASKFNNEQFF.

This clone has ten or more counts. V and J are TRBV5-6 and TRBJ1-1, with 11 bases identical to TRBD1. There are 14 residues in the CDR3. The germline CDR1 and CDR2 sequences are SGHDT and YYEEEE. The J segment lost 4 bases and the V segment lost 3 bases, leaving 2 bases of the junction unmatched. CDR3 sequence: CASSWGTGGTEAFF. CDR3 nucleotides: TGTGCCAGCAGCTGGGGGACAGGGGGCACTGAAGCTTTCTTT.

The chain uses TRBV2 and TRBJ1-2, with 9 bases fitting TRBD1. Germline V CDR1 and CDR2: SNHLY, FYNNEI. This CDR3 region has 16 residues. With V trimmed by 6 bases and J by 4 bases, 12 bases remained unmatched. The CDR3 DNA follows: TGTGCCAGCAGGTCCGGGACAGGGTCCCCTGGCTATGGCTACACCTTC. This gives the protein CASRSGTGSPGYGYTF.

The chain is built from TRBV11-2 and TRBJ2-3; 8 bases map to TRBD2. The CDR3 contains 15 residues. CDR1 is SGHAT and CDR2 is FQNNGV in the germline V gene. The junction had 3 bases not matched to a gene; V was cut back by 3 bases and J by 1 base. As DNA, the CDR3 is TGTGCCAGCAGCTTGCGGGGGGTTGGCACAGATACGCAGTATTTT. Amino acids: CASSLRGVGTDTQYF. The full variable domain, in which reference TRBV11-2 and TRBJ2-3 provide the parts outside the CDR3, is EAGVAQSPRYKIIEKRQSVAFWCNPISGHATLYWYQQILGQGPKLLIQFQNNGVVDDSQLPKDRFSAERLKGVDSTLKIQPAKLEDSAVYLCASSLRGVGTDTQYFGPGTRLTVL.

DNA of the CDR3: TGTGCCAGCAGCCCCCCGCGGGGATCCTACGAGCAGTACTTC. This encodes CASSPPRGSYEQYF. V gene TRBV3-1 (or the pseudogene TRBV3-2) combines with J gene TRBJ2-7; perhaps TRBD2 as D (6 bases). Trimming stripped 4 bases from V and 1 base from J, with 11 bases between. The CDR3 runs to 14 residues. CDR1 is LGHDT, CDR2 YNNKEL, per germline (reference sequence).

The chain joins TRBV6-1 to TRBJ1-3, with TRBD1 matching over 8 bases. Germline V gene sequence: CDR1 MNHNS, CDR2 SASEGT. CDR3 length: 15 residues. J lost 4 bases, V lost 5 bases, and 7 bases had no gene match. The CDR3: CASSPRTGRGNTIYF. The CDR3 nucleotides read TGTGCCAGCAGTCCCCGGACAGGGAGGGGAAACACCATATATTTT.

V is TRBV6-5 and J is TRBJ1-2; 8 positions agree with TRBD1. The CDR3 totals 15 residues. CDR1 and CDR2 from the germline V gene are MNHEY and SVGAGI. With V trimmed by 2 bases and J by 0 bases, 2 bases remained unmatched. The CDR3 coding sequence is TGTGCCAGCAGTTACGCACAGGGGGCTAACTATGGCTACACCTTC. As protein: CASSYAQGANYGYTF.

This clone was recorded a few times. This chain connects TRBV5-8 to TRBJ2-7; TRBD2 might be the D (5 bases). The germline gives CDR1 SGHTS, CDR2 YDEGEE. CDR3 size: 16 residues. V was clipped by 3 bases and J by 0 bases, with 16 bases between them. The CDR3 bases are TGTGCCAGCAGCTATGGAGGATCCGCTAGCTCCTACGAGCAGTACTTC. Translation gives CASSYGGSASSYEQYF.

The rearrangement uses TRBV2 and TRBJ2-7; 7 positions agree with TRBD2. CDR1 SNHLY and CDR2 FYNNEI come from the germline V gene. With 4 bases clipped from V and 2 bases from J, the junction kept 11 bases outside the gene matches. The CDR3 sequence is 16 residues long. The CDR3 DNA is TGTGCCAGCAGTGCCTTCGGACTAGTACGGACCTACGAGCAGTACTTC. The encoded protein is CASSAFGLVRTYEQYF.